Below, 14 T cell receptor beta chains from the same sample are listed, as sequenced in a study of vaccination and CD4 T cells after COVID-19. No antigen is known for these receptors. The Oncomine TCR Beta short-read assay was applied to DNA of cultured CD4+ T cells. From the PCR reads, TCRdb called clonotypes with MiXCR, one entry per CDR3 protein. The repertoire consists of about 20,000 distinct CDR3 sequences, with around 50% occurring once and the leading ten covering over 5%. Treatment specified: 10-day PBMC culture with coronavirus spike peptide pools or control peptides (ViraFEST assay). Sequencing used CD4+ T cells from blood, cultured in vitro. These receptors came from a human donor who had recovered from COVID-19.

The chain recombines TRBV4-3 with TRBJ1-4; D unresolved. The CDR3 is 12 amino acids. V was clipped by 3 bases and J by 11 bases, with 10 bases between them. CDR1 is LGHNA and CDR2 is YSLEER in the germline V gene. CDR3 loop: CASSQVLGKLFF. CDR3 DNA: TGCGCCAGCAGCCAGGTTTTGGGGAAACTGTTTTTT.

The chain combines TRBV14 with TRBJ2-1, with 8 bases fitting TRBD2. This CDR3 is 13 amino acids long. V dropped 2 bases and J dropped 9; count of bases not matched to a gene: 3. Germline values: CDR1 SGHDN, CDR2 FVKESK. The CDR3 loop is CASSQFGRVEQFF. DNA for the CDR3: TGTGCCAGCAGCCAATTCGGGAGGGTTGAGCAGTTCTTC.

There are a few counts of this clonotype. The V and J genes are TRBV2 and TRBJ1-1, with D perhaps matching TRBD1 (5 bases). The V end was cut by 5 bases, the J end by 4 bases, with 14 bases between. CDR1 SNHLY and CDR2 FYNNEI come from the germline V gene. The CDR3 runs to 14 residues. In nucleotides, the CDR3 is TGTGCCAGCAGTTCCCAGGGTGTGGCCACTGAAGCTTTCTTT. This translates into CASSSQGVATEAFF.

This clonotype was counted once. This chain links TRBV23-1 with TRBJ1-5; D might be TRBD1 (6 bases). TRBV23-1 is an open reading frame, and its role is uncertain. V lost 2 bases, J lost 4 bases, and 15 bases lay in between. This CDR3 spans 16 amino acids. In DNA, the CDR3 is TGCGCCAGCAGTCAACCACAGGGCCCGGAGAATCAGCCCCAGCATTTT. It codes for CASSQPQGPENQPQHF.

The DNA of the CDR3 is TGCAGTGCTAGAGACGGTCGTGGAGATGGGTATGGCTACACCTTC. Protein: CSARDGRGDGYGYTF. The chain employs TRBV20-1 and TRBJ1-2; D is uncertain. The germline gives CDR1 DFQATT, CDR2 SNEGSKA (reference sequence). Between the trimmed V and J ends, which lost 0 bases and 5 bases, there was a span of 16 bases. The CDR3 has 15 residues.

V gene TRBV6-5 combines with J gene TRBJ2-5, with a possible D match to TRBD1 (6 bases). CDR3 size: 13 residues. Deletions cut 4 bases from V and 3 bases from J, with 9 bases between. CDR1 is MNHEY and CDR2 is SVGAGI in the germline V gene. The CDR3 region has the DNA TGTGCCAGCAGTTCTAAGGGGGAAGAGACCCAGTACTTC. Residues: CASSSKGEETQYF.

In its sample, this clonotype was seen a few times. V usage is TRBV7-2 and J usage is TRBJ2-1; 9 positions agree with TRBD1. The junction had 5 bases not matched to a gene; V was cut back by 5 bases and J by 0 bases. This CDR3 spans 16 amino acids. CDR1 is SGHTA and CDR2 is FQGNSA in the germline V gene. CDR3 residues: CASSRTGGTSYNEQFF. CDR3 in DNA: TGTGCCAGCAGCCGAACAGGGGGCACCTCCTACAATGAGCAGTTCTTC.

This clonotype appeared a few times. The rearrangement uses TRBV7-9 and TRBJ1-2; TRBD1 aligns across 9 bases. The J segment lost 7 bases and the V segment lost 6 bases, leaving 3 bases of the junction unmatched. There are 12 residues in the CDR3. Germline V lookup: CDR1 SEHNR, CDR2 FQNEAQ (reference sequence). CDR3 protein: CASSRQGGGYTF. The CDR3 nucleotides are TGTGCCAGCAGTCGACAGGGGGGTGGCTACACCTTC. Full variable domain (missing parts from reference TRBV7-9 and TRBJ1-2): DTGVSQNPRHKITKRGQNVTFRCDPISEHNRLYWYRQTLGQGPEFLTYFQNEAQLEKSRLLSDRFSAERPKGSFSTLEIQRTEQGDSAMYLCASSRQGGGYTFGSGTRLTVV.

The rearrangement uses TRBV18 and TRBJ1-1; 8 bases map to TRBD1. Trimming took 2 bases from V and 1 from J; bases not matched to a gene: 12. Germline CDR1 and CDR2: KGHSH and LQKENI. The CDR3 loop spans 18 amino acids. The DNA of the CDR3 is TGTGCCAGCTCACCAAGCGGACAGGGAGGTTTGGCGAACACTGAAGCTTTCTTT. It specifies CASSPSGQGGLANTEAFF.

This chain connects TRBV7-3 to TRBJ1-5; D unresolved. The CDR3 spans 13 residues. Trimming took off 6 bases at V and 3 bases at J, with 9 bases between the two ends. Germline V gene sequence: CDR1 SGHTA, CDR2 FQGTGA. The chain's CDR3 is CASSPGHNQPQHF. The CDR3 coding sequence is TGTGCCAGCAGTCCAGGCCACAATCAGCCCCAGCATTTT.

The V and J genes are TRBV3-1 and TRBJ2-7, with D unclear. Germline CDR1 and CDR2: LGHDT and YNNKEL (reference sequence). Trimming pared 3 bases from V and 3 bases from J, leaving 6 bases between. The CDR3 totals 12 residues. The CDR3 is CASSHQNYEQYF. The DNA of the CDR3 is TGTGCCAGCAGCCACCAGAACTACGAGCAGTACTTC.

The chain has TRBV28 and TRBJ1-1; TRBD1 matches 8 bases. The ends lost 1 base at V and 1 base at J; junction bases unmatched: 5. The CDR3 spans 16 residues. Germline CDR1 is MDHEN and CDR2 is SYDVKM. Here the CDR3 reads CASSLLGTGGNTEAFF. CDR3 coding DNA: TGTGCCAGCAGTTTATTGGGTACAGGGGGGAACACTGAAGCTTTCTTT.

This chain joins TRBV10-1 and TRBJ2-7, with TRBD1 as a possible D gene (6 bases). V gave up 4 bases and J gave up 4 bases, with 11 bases separating them. The CDR3 contains 13 residues. The V gene's germline CDR1 is WNHNN and CDR2 SYGVQD (reference sequence). As DNA, the CDR3 is TGCGCCAGCAGTGCAGGGGCGCAGTACGAGCAGTACTTC. Translated, it gives CASSAGAQYEQYF.

The chain combines TRBV6-1 with TRBJ1-5, with a weak D call TRBD1 (6 bases). Between the trimmed V and J ends, which lost 2 bases and 4 bases, there was a span of 9 bases. Germline CDR1 reads MNHNS; CDR2 reads SASEGT. The CDR3 is 14 amino acids. The CDR3 spells CASSERTENQPQHF. CDR3 bases: TGTGCCAGCAGTGAAAGGACAGAGAATCAGCCCCAGCATTTT.